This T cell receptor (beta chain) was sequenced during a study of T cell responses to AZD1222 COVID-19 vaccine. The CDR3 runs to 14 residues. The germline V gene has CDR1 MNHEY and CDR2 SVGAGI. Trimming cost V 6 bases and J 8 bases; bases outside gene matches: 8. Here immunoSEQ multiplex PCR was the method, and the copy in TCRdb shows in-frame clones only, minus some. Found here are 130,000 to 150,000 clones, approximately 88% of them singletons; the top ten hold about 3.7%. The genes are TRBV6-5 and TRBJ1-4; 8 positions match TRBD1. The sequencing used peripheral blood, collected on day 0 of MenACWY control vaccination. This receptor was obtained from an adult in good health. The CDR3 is CASSRQGTGEKLFF. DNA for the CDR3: TGTGCCAGCAGCCGACAGGGGACTGGCGAAAAACTGTTTTTT.